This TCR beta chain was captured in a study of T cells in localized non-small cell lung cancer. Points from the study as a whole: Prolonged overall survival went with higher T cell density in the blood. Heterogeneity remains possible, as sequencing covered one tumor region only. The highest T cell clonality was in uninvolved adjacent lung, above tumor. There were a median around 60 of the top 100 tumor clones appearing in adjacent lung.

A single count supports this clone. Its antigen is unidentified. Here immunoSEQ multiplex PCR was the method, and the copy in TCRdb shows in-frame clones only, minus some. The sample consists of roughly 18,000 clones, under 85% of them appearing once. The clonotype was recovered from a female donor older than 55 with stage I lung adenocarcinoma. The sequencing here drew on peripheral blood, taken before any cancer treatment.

CDR3 amino acids: CASSLRGTGDEKLFF. Here the CDR3 DNA reads TGCGCCAGCAGCCTCCGAGGGACAGGGGACGAAAAACTGTTTTTT. V and J are TRBV5-1 and TRBJ1-4, with 10 positions matching TRBD1. V trimming: 4 bases; J trimming: 8 bases; junction bases outside the gene matches: 8. Germline CDR1 reads SGHRS; CDR2 reads YFSETQ. CDR3 size: 15 residues.